This passage covers 3 T cell receptor beta chains from one sample sequenced in a study of chemoradiotherapy in HPV16-positive cancers. Only in-frame clones appear in the TCRdb table, and some are missing; sequencing was by immunoSEQ multiplex PCR. The top ten hold about 7.6% of the sample, which has approximately 6,400 clones, roughly 80% seen once. This specimen was tumor tissue, taken from a patient who underwent chemoradiotherapy. These receptors were taken from a human donor with HPV-associated anogenital cancer.

The chain links TRBV5-4 to TRBJ2-4, with D unresolved. Germline CDR1 is SGHNT and CDR2 is YYREEE (reference sequence). The CDR3 runs to 15 residues. V lost 1 base, J lost 2 bases, and 10 bases lay in between. The DNA for the CDR3 is TGTGCCAGCAGCTTGATAGTCGGATCCAAAAACATTCAGTACTTC. Its protein is CASSLIVGSKNIQYF.

The rearrangement joins TRBV7-3 to TRBJ2-1; D might be TRBD2 (7 bases). The CDR3 is made up of 15 amino acids. Per the germline V gene, CDR1 is SGHTA and CDR2 is FQGTGA. V lost 5 bases and J 5 bases, leaving 16 bases between the germline ends. The CDR3 here is CASSPIGGAHNEQFF. CDR3 nucleotides: TGTGCCAGCAGCCCTATAGGGGGGGCCCACAATGAGCAGTTCTTC.

This sequence joins TRBV7-2 and TRBJ2-3; D is unclear. Per the germline V gene, CDR1 is SGHTA and CDR2 is FQGNSA. The CDR3 runs 14 residues. Trimming pared 1 base from V and 2 bases from J, leaving 7 bases between. CDR3 in amino acids: CASSLDGNTDTQYF. The CDR3 nucleotides are TGTGCCAGCAGCTTAGACGGAAACACAGATACGCAGTATTTT. The full variable domain, completed using reference TRBV7-2 and TRBJ2-3, is GAGVSQSPSNKVTEKGKDVELRCDPISGHTALYWYRQSLGQGLEFLIYFQGNSAPDKSGLPSDRFSAERTGGSVSTLTIQRTQQEDSAVYLCASSLDGNTDTQYFGPGTRLTVL.